This TCR beta chain was identified in a study of cytomegalovirus exposure and HLA in healthy donors. Study-wide findings and caveats: Cytomegalovirus status was reportedly diagnosed by the classifier with high sensitivity and specificity.

Here immunoSEQ multiplex PCR was the method, and the copy in TCRdb shows in-frame clones only, minus some. The sample lists around 50,000 clones; approximately 95% were seen once. As to this clone: Its target is unknown.

V lost 6 bases and J lost 1; bases outside the gene matches: 4. This CDR3 has 15 residues. Germline assignment: CDR1 MGHRA and CDR2 YSYEKL. The source is a woman between 18 and 29 years old in good health and CMV-seropositive. The V and J genes are TRBV4-1 and TRBJ1-5; the match to TRBD1 covers 9 bases. What was sequenced was PBMCs. The CDR3 spells CASRPGTGSNQPQHF. CDR3 sequence (DNA): TGCGCCAGCAGGCCTGGGACAGGGAGCAATCAGCCCCAGCATTTT.